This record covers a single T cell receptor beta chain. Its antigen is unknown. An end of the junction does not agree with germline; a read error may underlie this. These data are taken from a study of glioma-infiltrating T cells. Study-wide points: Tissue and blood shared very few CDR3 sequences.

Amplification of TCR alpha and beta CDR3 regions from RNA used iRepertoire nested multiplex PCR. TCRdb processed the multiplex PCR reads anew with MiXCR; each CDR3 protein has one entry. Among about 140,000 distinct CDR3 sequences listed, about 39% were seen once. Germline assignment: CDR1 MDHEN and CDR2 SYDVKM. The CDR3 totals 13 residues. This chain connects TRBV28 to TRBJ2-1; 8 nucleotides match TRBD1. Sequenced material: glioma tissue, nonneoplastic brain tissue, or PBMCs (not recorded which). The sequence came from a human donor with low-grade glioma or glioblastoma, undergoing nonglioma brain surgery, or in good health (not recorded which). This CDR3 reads CASSSGTGDEQSF. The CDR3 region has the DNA TGTGCCAGCAGTTCCGGGACAGGCGATGAGCAGTCCTTC.